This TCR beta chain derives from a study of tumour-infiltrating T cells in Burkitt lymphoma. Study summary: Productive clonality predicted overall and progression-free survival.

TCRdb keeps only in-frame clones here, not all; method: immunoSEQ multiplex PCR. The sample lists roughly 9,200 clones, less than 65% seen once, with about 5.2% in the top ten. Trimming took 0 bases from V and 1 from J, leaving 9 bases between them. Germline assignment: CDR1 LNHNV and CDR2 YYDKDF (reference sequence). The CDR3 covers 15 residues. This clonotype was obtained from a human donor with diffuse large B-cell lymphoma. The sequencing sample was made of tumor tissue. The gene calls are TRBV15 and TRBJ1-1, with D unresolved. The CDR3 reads CATSRDLGSNTEAFF. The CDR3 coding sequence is TGTGCCACCAGCAGAGATCTCGGCTCGAACACTGAAGCTTTCTTT.